These 6 T cell receptor beta chains share one sample of origin, sequenced in a study of T cell responses to AZD1222 COVID-19 vaccine. Data came from immunoSEQ multiplex PCR; TCRdb stores just in-frame clones and leaves some out. Here the sample spans about 160,000 clones, about nine tenths being singletons. The sequenced sample was peripheral blood, obtained on day 0 of AZD1222 vaccination. The source of these receptors is an adult in good health.

This clone was counted between two and nine times. The chain links TRBV12-3 or TRBV12-4 to TRBJ2-3, with D possibly being TRBD2 (5 bases). The CDR3 has 13 amino acids. V dropped 4 bases and J dropped 4 bases, with 9 bases sitting between them. CDR3 loop: CASSYGVADTQYF. As DNA, the CDR3 is TGTGCCAGCAGTTACGGGGTGGCAGATACGCAGTATTTT.

This CDR3 reads CASSRSGGQETQYF. The CDR3 coding sequence is TGTGCCAGCAGCCGGAGTGGGGGCCAAGAGACCCAGTACTTC. This sequence joins TRBV5-4 and TRBJ2-5; D assignment may be TRBD1 or TRBD2 (5 bases each). The V gene's germline CDR1 is SGHNT and CDR2 YYREEE (reference sequence). Trimming stripped 4 bases from V and 1 base from J, with 11 bases between. This CDR3 contains 14 residues.

The V call is TRBV30, the J call TRBJ2-6, with D hard to call. The CDR3 contains 13 residues. Looked up from germline, CDR1 is GTSNPN and CDR2 is SVGIG (reference sequence). V was pared by 3 bases and J by 1 base, with 4 bases between. This CDR3 reads CAWSGSGANVLTF. The CDR3 DNA reads as TGTGCCTGGAGCGGATCTGGGGCCAACGTCCTGACTTTC.

The rearrangement uses TRBV4-3 and TRBJ1-2, with 8 bases that match TRBD1. After removal of 6 bases from V and 2 bases from J, the junction contained 8 bases not matched to a gene. This CDR3 region has 15 residues. Germline V CDR1 and CDR2: LGHNA, YSLEER. CDR3 in DNA: TGCGCCAGCAGTCCAGAGACAGGGGAGAACTATGGCTACACCTTC. This sequence encodes CASSPETGENYGYTF.

This clone was recorded only once. The genes are TRBV11-2 and TRBJ1-1; D gene ambiguous. Trimming removed 5 bases at V and 3 bases at J, with 7 bases between. CDR3 length: 12 residues. In germline, CDR1 is SGHAT, CDR2 FQNNGV. This CDR3 reads CASSHGDTEAFF. The CDR3 region has the DNA TGTGCCAGCAGCCACGGGGACACTGAAGCTTTCTTT. The complete variable domain, with remaining parts taken from reference TRBV11-2 and TRBJ1-1, reads EAGVAQSPRYKIIEKRQSVAFWCNPISGHATLYWYQQILGQGPKLLIQFQNNGVVDDSQLPKDRFSAERLKGVDSTLKIQPAKLEDSAVYLCASSHGDTEAFFGQGTRLTVV.

The V call is TRBV2, the J call TRBJ1-1; D not resolved. The CDR3 runs 13 residues. The V end lost 5 bases, the J end lost 0 bases, and 7 bases lay between the germline ends. Germline CDR1 SNHLY, CDR2 FYNNEI. The CDR3 protein is CASSSLMNTEAFF. The CDR3 coding sequence is TGTGCCAGCAGTAGCCTCATGAACACTGAAGCTTTCTTT.